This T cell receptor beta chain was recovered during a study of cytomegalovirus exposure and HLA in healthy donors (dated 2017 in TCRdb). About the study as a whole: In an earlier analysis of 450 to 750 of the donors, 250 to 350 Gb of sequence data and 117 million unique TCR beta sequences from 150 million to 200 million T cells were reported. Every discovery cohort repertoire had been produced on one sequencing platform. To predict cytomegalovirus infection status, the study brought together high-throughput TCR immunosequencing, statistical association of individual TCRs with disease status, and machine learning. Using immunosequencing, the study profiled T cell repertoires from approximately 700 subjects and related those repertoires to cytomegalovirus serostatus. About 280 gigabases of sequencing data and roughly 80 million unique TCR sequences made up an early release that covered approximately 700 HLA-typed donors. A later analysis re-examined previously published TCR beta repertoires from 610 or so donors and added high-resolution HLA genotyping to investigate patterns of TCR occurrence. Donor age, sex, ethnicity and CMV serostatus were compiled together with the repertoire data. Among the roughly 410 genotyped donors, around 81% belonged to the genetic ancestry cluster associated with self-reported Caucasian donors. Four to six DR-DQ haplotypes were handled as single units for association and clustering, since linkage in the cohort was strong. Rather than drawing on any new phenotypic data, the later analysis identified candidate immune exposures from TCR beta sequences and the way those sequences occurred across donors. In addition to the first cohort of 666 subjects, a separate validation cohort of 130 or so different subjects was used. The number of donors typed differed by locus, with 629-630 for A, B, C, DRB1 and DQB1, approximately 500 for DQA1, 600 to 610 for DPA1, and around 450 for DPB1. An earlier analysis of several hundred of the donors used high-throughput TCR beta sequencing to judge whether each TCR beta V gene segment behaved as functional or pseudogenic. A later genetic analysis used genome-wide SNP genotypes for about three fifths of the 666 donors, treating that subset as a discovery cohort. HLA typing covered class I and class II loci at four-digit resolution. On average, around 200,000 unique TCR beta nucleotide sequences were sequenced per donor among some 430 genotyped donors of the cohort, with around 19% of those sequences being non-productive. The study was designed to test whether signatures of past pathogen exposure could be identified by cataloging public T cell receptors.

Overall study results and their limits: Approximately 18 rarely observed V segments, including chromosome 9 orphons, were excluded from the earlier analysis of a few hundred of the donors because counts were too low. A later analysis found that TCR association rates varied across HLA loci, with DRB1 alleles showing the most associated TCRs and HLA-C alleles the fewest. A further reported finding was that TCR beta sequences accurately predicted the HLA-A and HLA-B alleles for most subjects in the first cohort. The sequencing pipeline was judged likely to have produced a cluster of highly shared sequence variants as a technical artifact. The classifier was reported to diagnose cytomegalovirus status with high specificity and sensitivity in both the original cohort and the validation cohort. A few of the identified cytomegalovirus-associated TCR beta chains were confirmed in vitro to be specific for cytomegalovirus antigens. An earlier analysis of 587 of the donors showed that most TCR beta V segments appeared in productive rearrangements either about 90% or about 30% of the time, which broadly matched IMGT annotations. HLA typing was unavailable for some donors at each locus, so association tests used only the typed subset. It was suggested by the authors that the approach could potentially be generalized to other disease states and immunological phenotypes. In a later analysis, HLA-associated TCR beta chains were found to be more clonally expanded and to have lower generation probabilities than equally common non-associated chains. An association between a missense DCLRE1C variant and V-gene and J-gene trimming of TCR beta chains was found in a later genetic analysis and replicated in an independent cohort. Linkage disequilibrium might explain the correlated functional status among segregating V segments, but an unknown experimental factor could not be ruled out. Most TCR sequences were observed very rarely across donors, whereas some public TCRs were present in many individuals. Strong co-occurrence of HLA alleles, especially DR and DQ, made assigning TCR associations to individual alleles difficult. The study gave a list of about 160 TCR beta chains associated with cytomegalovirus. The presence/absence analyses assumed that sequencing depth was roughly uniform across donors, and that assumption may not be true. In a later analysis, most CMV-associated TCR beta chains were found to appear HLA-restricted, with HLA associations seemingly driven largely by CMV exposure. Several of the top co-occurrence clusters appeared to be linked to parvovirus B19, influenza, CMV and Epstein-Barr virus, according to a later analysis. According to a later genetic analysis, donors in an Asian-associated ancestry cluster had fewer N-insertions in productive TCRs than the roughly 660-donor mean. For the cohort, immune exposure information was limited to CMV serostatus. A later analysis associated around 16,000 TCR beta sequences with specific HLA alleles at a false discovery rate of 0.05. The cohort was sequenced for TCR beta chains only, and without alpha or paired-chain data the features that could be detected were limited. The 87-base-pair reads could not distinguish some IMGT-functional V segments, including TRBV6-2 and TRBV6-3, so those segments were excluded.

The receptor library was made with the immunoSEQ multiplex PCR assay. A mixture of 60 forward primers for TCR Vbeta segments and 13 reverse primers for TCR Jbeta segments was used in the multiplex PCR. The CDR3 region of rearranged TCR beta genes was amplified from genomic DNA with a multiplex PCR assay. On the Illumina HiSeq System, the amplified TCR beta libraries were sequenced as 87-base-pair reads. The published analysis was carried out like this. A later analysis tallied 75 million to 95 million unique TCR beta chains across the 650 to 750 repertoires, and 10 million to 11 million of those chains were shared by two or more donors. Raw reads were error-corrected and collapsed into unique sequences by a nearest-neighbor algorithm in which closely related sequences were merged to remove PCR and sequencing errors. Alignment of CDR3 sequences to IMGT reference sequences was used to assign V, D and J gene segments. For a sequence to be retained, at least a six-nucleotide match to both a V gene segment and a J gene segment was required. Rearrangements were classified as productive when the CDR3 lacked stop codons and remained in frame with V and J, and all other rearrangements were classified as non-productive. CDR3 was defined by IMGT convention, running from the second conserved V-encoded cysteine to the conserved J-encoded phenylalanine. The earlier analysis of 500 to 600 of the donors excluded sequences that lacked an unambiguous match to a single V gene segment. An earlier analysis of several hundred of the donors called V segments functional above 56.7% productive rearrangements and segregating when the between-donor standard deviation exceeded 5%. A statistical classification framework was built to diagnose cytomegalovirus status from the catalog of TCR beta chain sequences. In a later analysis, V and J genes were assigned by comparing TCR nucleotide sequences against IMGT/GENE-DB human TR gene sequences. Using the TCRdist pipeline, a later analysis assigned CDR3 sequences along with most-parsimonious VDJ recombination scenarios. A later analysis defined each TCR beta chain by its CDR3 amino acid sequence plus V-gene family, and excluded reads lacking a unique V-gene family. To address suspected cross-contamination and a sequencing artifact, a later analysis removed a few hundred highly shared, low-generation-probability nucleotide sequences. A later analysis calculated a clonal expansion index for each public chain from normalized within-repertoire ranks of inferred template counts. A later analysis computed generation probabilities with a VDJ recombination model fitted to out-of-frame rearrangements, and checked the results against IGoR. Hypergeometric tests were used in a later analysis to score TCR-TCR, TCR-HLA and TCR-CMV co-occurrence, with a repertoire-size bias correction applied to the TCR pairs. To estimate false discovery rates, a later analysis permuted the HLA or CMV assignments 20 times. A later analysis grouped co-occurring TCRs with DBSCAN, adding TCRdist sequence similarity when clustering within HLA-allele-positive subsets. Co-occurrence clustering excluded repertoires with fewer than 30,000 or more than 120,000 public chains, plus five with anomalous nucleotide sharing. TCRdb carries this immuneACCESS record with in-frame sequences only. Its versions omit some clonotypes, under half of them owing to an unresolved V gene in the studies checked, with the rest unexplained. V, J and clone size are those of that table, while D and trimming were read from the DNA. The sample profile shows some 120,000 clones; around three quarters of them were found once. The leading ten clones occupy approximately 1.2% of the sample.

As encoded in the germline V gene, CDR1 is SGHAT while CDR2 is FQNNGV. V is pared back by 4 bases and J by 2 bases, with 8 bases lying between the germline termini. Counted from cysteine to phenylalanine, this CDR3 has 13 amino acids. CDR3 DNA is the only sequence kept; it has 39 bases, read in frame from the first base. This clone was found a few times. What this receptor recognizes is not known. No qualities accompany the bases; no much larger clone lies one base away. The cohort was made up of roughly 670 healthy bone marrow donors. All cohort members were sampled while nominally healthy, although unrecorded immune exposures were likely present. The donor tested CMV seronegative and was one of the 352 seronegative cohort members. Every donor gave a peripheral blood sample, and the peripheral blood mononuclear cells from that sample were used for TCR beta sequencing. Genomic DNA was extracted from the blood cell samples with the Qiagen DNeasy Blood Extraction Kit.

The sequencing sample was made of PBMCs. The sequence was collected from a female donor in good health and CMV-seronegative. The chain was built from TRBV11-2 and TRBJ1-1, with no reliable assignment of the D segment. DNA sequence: TGTGCCAGCAGCTCGGGAGAAAACACTGAAGCTTTCTTT. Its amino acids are CASSSGENTEAFF.